Shown below are 7 T cell receptor beta chains from a single sample sequenced in a study of beta chain features in type 1 diabetes (dated by TCRdb to between 2017 and 2018). The library came from the immunoSEQ multiplex PCR assay. The entire isolated RNA was reverse transcribed using the High Capacity cDNA Reverse Transcription Kit, and thus expressed TCRB transcripts were sequenced. Sourced from immuneACCESS, this table was stored by TCRdb with only in-frame sequences that have V and J called. A share of the clones is absent; for the studies checked, an unresolved V gene accounts for under half, and the remainder has no known explanation. The sample profile shows 150,000 to 180,000 clones; under 9.5% of them were found once. The top ten hold 0.55% to 0.65% of the sample. Material for sequencing was central memory CD4+ T cells from blood. These receptors were taken from a man between 18 and 29 years old in good health.

This rearrangement joins TRBV6-6 to TRBJ1-6, with TRBD1 matching 8 bases. The ends lost 2 bases at V and 6 bases at J; junction bases unmatched: 3. The CDR3 has 15 residues. The germline V gene has CDR1 MNHNY and CDR2 SVGAGI (reference sequence). This CDR3 is CASSYLDRGNSPLHF. For the CDR3, the DNA is TGTGCCAGCAGTTACCTTGACAGGGGTAATTCACCCCTCCACTTT.

This clone occurred a few times. This chain links TRBV7-3 with TRBJ1-5; 7 bases agree with TRBD1. This CDR3 region has 15 residues. Germline CDR1 SGHTA, CDR2 FQGTGA. J was trimmed by 7 bases and V by 5 bases; bases with no gene match: 11. The CDR3, as DNA: TGTGCCAGCAGCCCCGGGACAGCCGGCACCCAGCCCCAGCATTTT. The encoded protein is CASSPGTAGTQPQHF.

Only a few counts were recorded for this clone. The chain uses TRBV28 and TRBJ2-7, with a possible D match to TRBD1 (7 bases). V was shortened by 5 bases and J by 1 base, with 15 bases between the two germline ends. The V gene's germline CDR1 is MDHEN and CDR2 SYDVKM. This CDR3 is 15 amino acids long. DNA for the CDR3: TGTGCCAGCAGTCTCGGGGGACAGTGGTCCTACGAGCAGTACTTC. Encoded protein: CASSLGGQWSYEQYF.

The genes are TRBV19 and TRBJ1-5; 10 nucleotides match TRBD1. Per the germline V gene, CDR1 is LNHDA and CDR2 is SQIVND (reference sequence). Trimming took 6 bases from V and 4 from J; bases not matched to a gene: 12. CDR3 length: 17 residues. The CDR3 DNA reads as TGTGCCAGTAGACCTGGACAGGGGGGTAACAGGAATCAGCCCCAGCATTTT. Protein sequence: CASRPGQGGNRNQPQHF.

The rearrangement joins TRBV7-8 to TRBJ1-2; no clear D gene. Between the trimmed V and J ends, which lost 2 bases and 8 bases, there was a span of 12 bases. Germline assignment: CDR1 SGHVS and CDR2 FQNEAQ. CDR3 length equals 13 residues. CDR3 protein: CASSLSRERGYTF. The CDR3, as DNA: TGTGCCAGCAGCTTATCGAGGGAAAGAGGCTACACCTTC. Based on the CDR3 plus reference TRBV7-8 and TRBJ1-2, the full variable domain is GAGVSQSPRYKVAKRGQDVALRCDPISGHVSLFWYQQALGQGPEFLTYFQNEAQLDKSGLPSDRFFAERPEGSVSTLKIQRTQQEDSAVYLCASSLSRERGYTFGSGTRLTVV.

The chain joins TRBV7-9 to TRBJ2-3, with a tentative D call TRBD2 (6 bases). The V end lost 1 base, the J end lost 1 base, and 12 bases lay between the germline ends. CDR3 length: 16 residues. CDR1 and CDR2 from the germline V gene are SEHNR and FQNEAQ (reference sequence). The CDR3 DNA follows: TGTGCCAGCAGCTTAGGGGCGGAGGGCGGCACAGATACGCAGTATTTT. Its translation: CASSLGAEGGTDTQYF.

This clone was counted only a few times. The chain employs TRBV6-1 and TRBJ2-7; TRBD1 matches 8 bases. V shed 7 bases, J shed 7 bases, and the junction held 12 bases outside the gene matches. Germline assignment: CDR1 MNHNS and CDR2 SASEGT. The CDR3 has 14 amino acids. The CDR3 is CASIAVQGAYEQYF. DNA of the CDR3: TGTGCCAGCATCGCAGTCCAGGGGGCGTATGAGCAGTACTTC.